A single sample is the source of the 6 T cell receptor beta chains below, sequenced in a study of blood T cell repertoires in COVID-19. Generated by immunoSEQ multiplex PCR, the TCRdb table keeps only in-frame clones and is missing some. The data contain about 41,000 clones, around 81% of them seen just once; the ten biggest clones take up 39%. What was sequenced was peripheral blood. These TCRs come from a man between 35 and 55 years old with active or convalescent COVID-19.

The chain recombines TRBV12-3 or TRBV12-4 with TRBJ1-2; D unclear. Trimming cost V 5 bases and J 4 bases, with 8 bases left between them. This CDR3 spans 12 amino acids. This CDR3 is CASSTEGYGYTF. The CDR3 coding sequence is TGTGCCAGCAGTACGGAGGGCTATGGCTACACCTTC.

The chain carries TRBV25-1 and TRBJ2-3, with 7 positions matching TRBD2. Germline V gene data show CDR1 as MGHDK and CDR2 as SYGVNS. V gave up 3 bases and J gave up 3 bases; unmatched junction bases: 6. There are 15 residues in the CDR3. The CDR3 DNA sequence: TGTGCCAGCAGTGAGGCGGGAGATTGGACAGATACGCAGTATTTT. Protein product: CASSEAGDWTDTQYF.

The chain joins TRBV7-3 to TRBJ1-2; 7 nucleotides match TRBD1. The CDR3 has 13 residues. The germline V gene encodes CDR1 SGHTA and CDR2 FQGTGA. The junction had 8 bases not matched to a gene; V was cut back by 5 bases and J by 8 bases. The CDR3 bases are TGTGCCAGCAGCAAAGGGGACAGAGAAGGCTACACCTTC. This codes for CASSKGDREGYTF.

CDR3 DNA sequence: TGTGCCAGCAGTAGGCAGGGCTCTCAGCCCCAGCATTTT. It encodes CASSRQGSQPQHF. The rearrangement uses TRBV6-5 and TRBJ1-5, with D possibly matching TRBD1 (5 bases). Trimming took off 5 bases at V and 6 bases at J, with 11 bases between the two ends. The CDR3 totals 13 residues. Germline CDR1 MNHEY, CDR2 SVGAGI.

The gene calls are TRBV9 and TRBJ2-7; possibly TRBD1 for D (6 bases). The germline V gene encodes CDR1 SGDLS and CDR2 YYNGEE. Trimming took off 7 bases at V and 2 bases at J, with 13 bases between the two ends. The CDR3 consists of 13 residues. The CDR3 bases are TGTGCCAGCTCCGGGACAAATCCCTACGAGCAGTACTTC. Amino acids: CASSGTNPYEQYF.

Here the CDR3 DNA reads TGTGCCACCAGCAGTGAGACAGGGAACACCGGGGAGCTGTTTTTT. Amino acid sequence: CATSSETGNTGELFF. The rearrangement links TRBV15 to TRBJ2-2; tentative D call: TRBD1 (6 bases). With 3 bases removed from V and 1 base from J, the gap between germline ends came to 9 bases. Germline-derived CDR1 and CDR2 are LNHNV and YYDKDF (reference sequence). The CDR3 contains 15 residues.